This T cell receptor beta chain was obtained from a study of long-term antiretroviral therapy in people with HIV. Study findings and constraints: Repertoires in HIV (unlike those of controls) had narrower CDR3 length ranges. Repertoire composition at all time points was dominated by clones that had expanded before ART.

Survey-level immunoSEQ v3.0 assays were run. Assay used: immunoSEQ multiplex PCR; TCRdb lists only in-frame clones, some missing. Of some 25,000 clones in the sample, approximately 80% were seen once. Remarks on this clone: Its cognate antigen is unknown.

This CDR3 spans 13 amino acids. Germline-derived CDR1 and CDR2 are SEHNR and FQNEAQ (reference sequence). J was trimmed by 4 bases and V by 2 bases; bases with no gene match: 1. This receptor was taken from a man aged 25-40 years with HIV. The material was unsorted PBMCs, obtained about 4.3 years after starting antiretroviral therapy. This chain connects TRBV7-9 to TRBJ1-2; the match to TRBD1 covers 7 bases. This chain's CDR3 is CASSLPGGYGYTF. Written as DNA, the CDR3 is TGTGCCAGCAGCTTACCAGGGGGCTATGGCTACACCTTC.